One sample yielded the 18 T cell receptor beta chains listed below, sequenced in a study of blood T cell repertoires in COVID-19 (dated by TCRdb to the early 2020s). Receptors were amplified or captured by the immunoSEQ multiplex PCR assay. Drawn from immuneACCESS, this table holds only the in-frame rearrangements with V and J called that TCRdb kept. Clones are partly lost; checked studies trace under half to an unresolved V gene and leave the rest unexplained. A total of hundreds of thousands of clones appear in this sample, 80% to 90% of them only once. Of the sample, 1.3% to 1.5% is held by the ten largest clones. The sample was peripheral blood. These receptors were collected from an elderly man with acute or convalescent COVID-19.

This clone was counted once. The chain recombines TRBV19 with TRBJ1-1; D call uncertain. V gave up 7 bases and J gave up 4 bases, with 13 bases separating them. CDR3 length: 13 residues. Germline-derived CDR1 and CDR2 are LNHDA and SQIVND (reference sequence). The CDR3 coding sequence is TGTGCCAGTACCAACACCGTTGGCACTGAAGCTTTCTTT. This encodes CASTNTVGTEAFF.

This sequence joins TRBV6-5 and TRBJ1-2, with a possible D match to TRBD1 (5 bases). Per the germline V gene, CDR1 is MNHEY and CDR2 is SVGAGI. Between the trimmed V and J ends, which lost 6 bases and 4 bases, there was a span of 15 bases. The CDR3 runs 14 residues. The CDR3 DNA reads TGTGCCAGCAGACTCCGGGGGATCGTCTATGGCTACACCTTC. It yields the protein CASRLRGIVYGYTF.

CDR3 bases: TGTGCCAGCAGCGGGGACAGGGGTACAGCCTACGAGCAGTACTTC. This codes for CASSGDRGTAYEQYF. This sequence joins TRBV11-2 and TRBJ2-7; TRBD1 aligns across 10 bases. This CDR3 contains 15 residues. Germline V lookup: CDR1 SGHAT, CDR2 FQNNGV. Trimming removed 5 bases from V and 2 bases from J; junction bases left unmatched: 6.

The chain uses TRBV19 and TRBJ1-1; 10 bases agree with TRBD1. Unmatched junction bases numbered 8, after V lost 6 bases and J lost 7 bases. The CDR3 covers 14 residues. Germline CDR1 reads LNHDA; CDR2 reads SQIVND (reference sequence). In DNA, the CDR3 is TGTGCCAGTAGGGGACAGGGGCCGAATCTTGAAGCTTTCTTT. Its protein is CASRGQGPNLEAFF.

This clone has a handful of counts. The CDR3 nucleotides are TGTGCCAGCTATAGGCTTGGAGGTACGCAGTATTTT. Translation gives CASYRLGGTQYF. This chain uses TRBV12-3 or TRBV12-4 with TRBJ2-3; tentatively, D is TRBD2 (5 bases). V lost 8 bases to trimming and J lost 8 bases, with 14 bases between them. CDR3 length: 12 residues.

The chain links TRBV19 to TRBJ1-2; 8 nucleotides match TRBD1. The V segment lost 4 bases and the J segment 0 bases; nucleotides outside the gene matches: 4. The CDR3 contains 15 residues. Per germline, CDR1 LNHDA and CDR2 SQIVND (reference sequence). CDR3 loop: CASSTRTGTNYGYTF. Here the CDR3 DNA reads TGTGCCAGTAGTACGAGGACAGGGACTAACTATGGCTACACCTTC.

CDR3 sequence: CASGGQRSEKLFF. The CDR3 nucleotides are TGTGCCAGTGGGGGACAGCGGAGCGAAAAACTGTTTTTT. The rearrangement joins TRBV19 to TRBJ1-4; TRBD1 aligns across 7 bases. The CDR3 sequence is 13 residues long. Trimming removed 8 bases from V and 8 bases from J; junction bases left unmatched: 8. Germline CDR1 LNHDA, CDR2 SQIVND (reference sequence).

The J gene is TRBJ1-1, the V gene TRBV5-1; D is unclear. The length of the CDR3 is 13 residues. V was pared by 2 bases and J by 11 bases, with 16 bases between. CDR1 and CDR2 from the germline V gene are SGHRS and YFSETQ. Written as DNA, the CDR3 is TGCGCCAGCAGCTTCTCTAGGAGTGGAGACGCTTTCTTT. It translates to CASSFSRSGDAFF.

The table lists this clone with a count of one. The chain uses TRBV9 and TRBJ2-3; 9 nucleotides line up with TRBD1. Unmatched junction bases numbered 16, after V lost 6 bases and J lost 2 bases. Germline CDR1 is SGDLS and CDR2 is YYNGEE. The CDR3 loop spans 18 amino acids. The CDR3 DNA sequence: TGTGCCAGCATCTTCTCGGAGCGGGACAGGGAGAACACAGATACGCAGTATTTT. Amino acid sequence: CASIFSERDRENTDTQYF.

CDR3 in DNA: TGTGCCACCAGCTCGGGGGGAGAGACCCAGTACTTC. Translating it yields CATSSGGETQYF. The genes are TRBV15 and TRBJ2-5, with TRBD2 identical over 7 bases. Losses at the gene ends were 5 bases for V and 4 bases for J; bases not matched to a gene: 1. Germline-derived CDR1 and CDR2 are LNHNV and YYDKDF (reference sequence). The CDR3 consists of 12 residues.

The chain uses TRBV3-1 (or the pseudogene TRBV3-2) and TRBJ1-6; TRBD1 matches at 9 bases. CDR3 length equals 16 residues. Germline CDR1 reads LGHDT; CDR2 reads YNNKEL (reference sequence). V dropped 2 bases and J dropped 9; count of bases not matched to a gene: 8. Here the CDR3 DNA reads TGTGCCAGCAGCCAAATACCGGGACAGGGAGGTTCACCCCTCCACTTT. It translates to CASSQIPGQGGSPLHF.

The V call is TRBV5-8, the J call TRBJ2-3; D might be TRBD2 (6 bases). The V end was cut by 2 bases, the J end by 0 bases, with 16 bases between. This CDR3 contains 17 residues. In germline, CDR1 is SGHTS, CDR2 YDEGEE. CDR3 sequence (DNA): TGTGCCAGCAGCTTTTTTTCCGGGCGGGGAAGCACAGATACGCAGTATTTT. Protein sequence: CASSFFSGRGSTDTQYF.

CDR3 bases: TGTGCCAGCAGCTCCCTCCCGGAGGATTCACCCCTCCACTTT. Its translation is CASSSLPEDSPLHF. The chain is built from TRBV7-2 and TRBJ1-6, with no clear D. The CDR3 covers 14 residues. The germline gives CDR1 SGHTA, CDR2 FQGNSA. The V gene lost 4 bases and the J gene lost 8 bases, with 12 bases spanning the gap. The full variable domain, its missing parts supplied by reference TRBV7-2 and TRBJ1-6, is GAGVSQSPSNKVTEKGKDVELRCDPISGHTALYWYRQSLGQGLEFLIYFQGNSAPDKSGLPSDRFSAERTGGSVSTLTIQRTQQEDSAVYLCASSSLPEDSPLHFGNGTRLTVT.

This chain joins TRBV27 and TRBJ2-7; 7 bases align to TRBD2. Germline V gene data show CDR1 as MNHEY and CDR2 as SMNVEV (reference sequence). This CDR3 has 15 residues. After removal of 4 bases from V and 2 bases from J, the junction contained 8 bases not matched to a gene. CDR3 bases: TGTGCCAGCAGTTCCTCTGACGGGAGGACCTACGAGCAGTACTTC. Translation gives CASSSSDGRTYEQYF.

V usage is TRBV15 and J usage is TRBJ2-1, with D possibly TRBD2 on 5 matching bases. V was pared by 3 bases and J by 7 bases, with 13 bases between. The CDR3 extends over 14 amino acids. Germline V gives CDR1 LNHNV, CDR2 YYDKDF (reference sequence). The DNA for the CDR3 is TGTGCCACCAGCAGTCCTCTAGCCCCTAATGAGCAGTTCTTC. Encoded protein: CATSSPLAPNEQFF.

This clone has a handful of counts. V gene TRBV13 combines with J gene TRBJ2-7, with 9 nucleotides matching TRBD2. Trimming took 0 bases from V and 5 from J; bases not matched to a gene: 8. Germline CDR1 and CDR2: PRHDT and FYEKMQ (reference sequence). The CDR3 is 16 residues long. The CDR3 region is CASSLGASGIGDEQYF. CDR3 sequence (DNA): TGTGCCAGCAGCTTAGGAGCTAGCGGGATTGGCGACGAGCAGTACTTC.

This clone showed up just a few times. The chain employs TRBV12-3 or TRBV12-4 and TRBJ2-2; D is unclear. Trimming shortened V by 10 bases and J by 4 bases, and 10 bases separated the two germline ends. The CDR3 consists of 12 residues. The CDR3 loop reads CAIPTATGELFF. Here the CDR3 DNA reads TGTGCCATCCCAACAGCCACCGGGGAGCTGTTTTTT.

The chain couples TRBV9 to TRBJ2-1; TRBD2 aligns across 11 bases. Germline lookup yields CDR1 SGDLS and CDR2 YYNGEE. The CDR3 consists of 16 residues. The ends lost 3 bases at V and 7 bases at J; junction bases unmatched: 9. The CDR3 loop is CASSARLAGKVNEQFF. Here the CDR3 DNA reads TGTGCCAGCAGCGCCAGACTAGCGGGAAAGGTAAATGAGCAGTTCTTC.